The 21 T cell receptor beta chains reported below all come from one sample, sequenced in a study of blood T cell repertoires in COVID-19. Sequenced by immunoSEQ multiplex PCR; TCRdb stores in-frame clones only, minus some. The sample holds around 220,000 clones, around 89% seen once. The specimen was PBMCs or T cells enriched from blood (not recorded which). The receptors here all came from a man aged 30-40 years who had been exposed to COVID-19.

This clone showed up just a few times. V and J are TRBV9 and TRBJ1-5; a possible D gene is TRBD1 (6 bases). V was trimmed by 4 bases and J by 3 bases, leaving 11 bases between them. CDR3 size: 14 residues. Germline V gives CDR1 SGDLS, CDR2 YYNGEE. In DNA form, the CDR3 reads TGTGCCAGCAGCCAGACAGGTTCCAATCAGCCCCAGCATTTT. Its protein is CASSQTGSNQPQHF.

The chain employs TRBV30 and TRBJ1-6; D uncertain. V was trimmed by 5 bases and J by 6 bases, leaving 11 bases between them. Germline CDR1 is GTSNPN and CDR2 is SVGIG (reference sequence). The CDR3 consists of 13 residues. The CDR3 sequence: CAWRGSPNSPLHF. The CDR3 DNA sequence: TGTGCCTGGCGCGGGAGTCCTAATTCACCCCTCCACTTT.

The chain combines TRBV27 with TRBJ2-1; possible D gene TRBD2, 6 bases. This CDR3 spans 15 amino acids. Germline CDR1 reads MNHEY; CDR2 reads SMNVEV (reference sequence). V shed 5 bases and J shed 0 bases, with 11 bases lying between them. The CDR3: CASSRAGSSYNEQFF. The CDR3 DNA follows: TGTGCCAGCAGTCGCGCGGGGAGCTCCTACAATGAGCAGTTCTTC.

Worth noting for this clone: At the DNA level, this CDR3 is encoded by other sequences in the same sample as well. The V gene is TRBV6-5, the J gene TRBJ1-4, with D possibly TRBD1 on 5 matching bases. Germline loops: CDR1 MNHEY, CDR2 SVGAGI. The CDR3 sequence is 13 residues long. V was clipped by 0 bases and J by 10 bases, with 9 bases between them. The CDR3 loop reads CASSYSTGGKLFF. CDR3 coding DNA: TGTGCCAGCAGTTACTCGACGGGGGGAAAACTGTTTTTT.

The CDR3 here is CASSLRAGPYEQYF. The DNA of the CDR3 is TGTGCCAGCAGCTTACGAGCGGGCCCCTACGAGCAGTACTTC. The chain links TRBV7-8 to TRBJ2-7, with D tentatively TRBD2 (6 bases). The CDR3 has 14 residues. The germline gives CDR1 SGHVS, CDR2 FQNEAQ. V shed 2 bases and J shed 2 bases, with 10 bases lying between them.

This clone showed up just a few times. The CDR3 DNA is TGTGCCAGTCGTGGGGAGCGGGGAGACAATGAGCAGTTCTTC. This encodes CASRGERGDNEQFF. The rearrangement links TRBV6-5 to TRBJ2-1; TRBD2 aligns across 7 bases. V was pared by 9 bases and J by 5 bases, with 10 bases of the junction left unmatched. The length of the CDR3 is 14 residues. Germline V gene sequence: CDR1 MNHEY, CDR2 SVGAGI.

V is TRBV14 and J is TRBJ2-2; no clear D gene. The germline V gene encodes CDR1 SGHDN and CDR2 FVKESK. V gave up 9 bases and J gave up 4 bases, with 12 bases separating them. The CDR3 is made up of 13 amino acids. Here the CDR3 DNA reads TGTGCCAGTCAAACGGGTTTCACCGGGGAGCTGTTTTTT. This encodes CASQTGFTGELFF.

This clone was counted a single time. The V gene is TRBV5-4, the J gene TRBJ1-2; 7 positions match TRBD1. Unmatched junction bases numbered 8, after V lost 3 bases and J lost 6 bases. CDR1 is SGHNT, CDR2 YYREEE, per germline (reference sequence). This CDR3 is built from 14 residues. Here the CDR3 DNA reads TGTGCCAGCAGCTCGGGACAGACCAGCAATGGCTACACCTTC. As protein: CASSSGQTSNGYTF.

The CDR3 sequence: CASSFNSNQPQHF. As DNA, the CDR3 is TGTGCCAGCAGCTTCAATAGCAATCAGCCCCAGCATTTT. The V and J genes are TRBV7-2 and TRBJ1-5; D gene ambiguous. The CDR3 sequence is 13 residues long. Germline V gives CDR1 SGHTA, CDR2 FQGNSA. The germline V and J ends were trimmed by 3 bases and 0 bases, with 3 bases remaining between them.

This chain joins TRBV3-1 (or the pseudogene TRBV3-2) and TRBJ2-5; D may be TRBD1 (5 bases). Trimming left V 1 base short and J 5 bases short, with 17 bases between. Germline CDR1 is LGHDT and CDR2 is YNNKEL (reference sequence). This CDR3 is 16 amino acids long. CDR3 sequence: CASSQAFRAGRETQYF. CDR3 coding DNA: TGTGCCAGCAGCCAAGCCTTCAGGGCCGGACGGGAGACCCAGTACTTC.

The CDR3 DNA is TGTGCCAGCAGCACCGGGTCTCAGATTGGCTACACCTTC. Translated, it gives CASSTGSQIGYTF. The rearrangement joins TRBV5-4 to TRBJ1-2, with D uncertain. Trimming stripped 4 bases from V and 7 bases from J, with 14 bases between. Per the germline V gene, CDR1 is SGHNT and CDR2 is YYREEE (reference sequence). This CDR3 spans 13 amino acids.

The rearrangement links TRBV6-1 to TRBJ1-3; D not resolved. Germline V gives CDR1 MNHNS, CDR2 SASEGT. CDR3 size: 15 residues. Trimming took off 2 bases at V and 0 bases at J, with 8 bases between the two ends. CDR3 protein: CASSEQASSGNTIYF. In DNA, the CDR3 is TGTGCCAGCAGTGAACAGGCAAGCTCTGGAAACACCATATATTTT.

The CDR3 DNA sequence: TGTGCCAGTAGCACTCGGGACATATCAGGGGAAAACATTCAGTACTTC. As protein: CASSTRDISGENIQYF. J is TRBJ2-4 and V is TRBV19; possibly TRBD1 for D (6 bases). CDR3 size: 16 residues. Germline assignment: CDR1 LNHDA and CDR2 SQIVND (reference sequence). V was clipped by 6 bases and J by 5 bases, with 20 bases between them.

In the case of this clone: At one end the junction does not follow the germline gene, possibly because of a read error. This rearrangement joins TRBV7-2 to TRBJ1-1, with 9 nucleotides matching TRBD1. The CDR3 runs to 15 residues. The germline CDR1 and CDR2 sequences are SGHTA and FQGNSA. CDR3 residues: CASSLESRDRAQPSF. The CDR3 nucleotides read TGTGCCAGCAGCCTAGAGTCCCGGGACAGGGCACAACCCTCGTTC.

This chain connects TRBV7-9 to TRBJ1-1; TRBD1 might be the D (6 bases). V was clipped by 1 base and J by 0 bases, with 9 bases between them. CDR1 is SEHNR, CDR2 FQNEAQ, per germline (reference sequence). This CDR3 comprises 15 residues. CDR3 bases: TGTGCCAGCAGCTTAGTGCAGGGGATGAACACTGAAGCTTTCTTT. It is translated as CASSLVQGMNTEAFF.

This rearrangement joins TRBV5-1 to TRBJ1-4; TRBD1 is a possible D gene (6 bases). The V and J ends lost 4 bases and 0 bases respectively, with 16 bases between them. This CDR3 contains 17 residues. Germline V lookup: CDR1 SGHRS, CDR2 YFSETQ. The CDR3 sequence: CASSPGTRQATNEKLFF. In DNA, the CDR3 is TGCGCCAGCAGCCCTGGGACACGACAGGCAACTAATGAAAAACTGTTTTTT.

The CDR3 is CASSTRTGGYHTF. The CDR3 DNA reads as TGTGCCAGCAGTACCCGGACAGGGGGCTATCACACCTTC. The J gene is TRBJ1-2, the V gene TRBV28; TRBD1 matches 11 bases. The V and J ends lost 5 bases and 12 bases, in that order; junction bases with no gene match: 8. This CDR3 is built from 13 residues. The germline V gene encodes CDR1 MDHEN and CDR2 SYDVKM.

The rearrangement uses TRBV4-1 and TRBJ2-5; a possible D gene is TRBD1 (5 bases). V lost 1 base and J lost 5, with 14 bases in between. This CDR3 spans 15 amino acids. Germline assignment: CDR1 MGHRA and CDR2 YSYEKL. The CDR3 protein is CASSQVDRGFETQYF. CDR3 in DNA: TGCGCCAGCAGCCAAGTAGATAGGGGATTCGAGACCCAGTACTTC.

The rearrangement uses TRBV12-5 and TRBJ2-2, with D possibly matching TRBD2 (6 bases). Trimming stripped 2 bases from V and 6 bases from J, with 13 bases between. This CDR3 is 15 amino acids long. Per the germline V gene, CDR1 is LGHNT and CDR2 is FRNRAP. CDR3 residues: CASGLLGGSAGELFF. In DNA form, the CDR3 reads TGTGCTAGTGGTTTGTTGGGGGGAAGTGCCGGGGAGCTGTTTTTT. Full variable domain (outside the CDR3, taken from reference TRBV12-5 and TRBJ2-2): DARVTQTPRHKVTEMGQEVTMRCQPILGHNTVFWYRQTMMQGLELLAYFRNRAPLDDSGMPKDRFSAEMPDATLATLKIQPSEPRDSAVYFCASGLLGGSAGELFFGEGSRLTVL.

The chain uses TRBV21-1 and TRBJ1-5; TRBD1 is taken as the D call from the table, unchecked against the DNA. TRBV21-1 is labeled a pseudogene. The CDR3 runs 14 residues. The CDR3 sequence: CASSSGQGNQPQHF. CDR3 nucleotides: TGTGCCAGCAGCAGTGGACAGGGGAATCAGCCCCAGCATTTT.

J is TRBJ1-2 and V is TRBV10-3, with TRBD1 identical over 9 bases. CDR3 length: 15 residues. V dropped 3 bases and J dropped 6; count of bases not matched to a gene: 8. Germline V gives CDR1 ENHRY, CDR2 SYGVKD. This CDR3 is CAISDMRDRVDGYTF. The CDR3 DNA is TGTGCCATCAGTGACATGCGGGACAGGGTAGATGGCTACACCTTC.